Included here is one T cell receptor (beta chain) sequence, with context. Antigen: not known. Germline V gene lookup returns CDR1 MNHNS and CDR2 SASEGT. The V and J ends lost 5 bases and 8 bases respectively, with 16 bases between them. The CDR3 consists of 14 residues. The data were obtained in a study of identifying expanded T cells in peripheral blood. General study findings and limits: Variance in clone template counts between approximately two-week samples significantly increased with total template count across all healthy donors. Technical replicates showed about 1.2 changed clones; two weeks about 16.4; four weeks 19.

Repertoires were generated with immunoSEQ multiplex PCR, while TCRdb's copy carries only in-frame clones and drops some. Here the sample spans nearly 60,000 clones, approximately 89% being singletons. Healthy donors had no documented immune events, such as infections, while sampled. The sequence derives from a person between 18 and 70 years old in good health. This sequence joins TRBV6-1 and TRBJ2-1; D may be TRBD2 (6 bases). The sequencing input was blood. CDR3 in DNA: TGTGCCAGCAGTCGGGACTGGACGGCGGATGAGCAGTTCTTC. Translation: CASSRDWTADEQFF.